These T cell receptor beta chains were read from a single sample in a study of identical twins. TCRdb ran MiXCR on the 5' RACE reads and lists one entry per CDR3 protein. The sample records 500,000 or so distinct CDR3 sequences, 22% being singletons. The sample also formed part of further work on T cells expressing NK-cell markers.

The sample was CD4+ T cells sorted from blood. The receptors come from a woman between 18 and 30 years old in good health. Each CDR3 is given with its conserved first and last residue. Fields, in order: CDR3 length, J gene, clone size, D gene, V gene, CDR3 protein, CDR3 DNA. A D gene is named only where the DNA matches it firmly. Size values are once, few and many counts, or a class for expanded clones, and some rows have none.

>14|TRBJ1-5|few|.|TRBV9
CASSVDVGGQPQHF
TGTGCCAGCAGCGTAGACGTTGGGGGTCAGCCCCAGCATTTT
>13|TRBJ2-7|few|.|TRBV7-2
CASSAGRGYEQYF
TGTGCCAGCAGCGCCGGACGCGGCTACGAGCAGTACTTC
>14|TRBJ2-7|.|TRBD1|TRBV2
CASIDRGASYEQYF
TGTGCCAGCATTGACAGGGGGGCCTCCTACGAGCAGTACTTC
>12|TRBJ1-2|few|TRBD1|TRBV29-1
CSVSTGGSGYTF
TGCAGCGTCTCCACAGGGGGCTCTGGCTACACCTTC
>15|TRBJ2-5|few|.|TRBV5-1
CASSTTRTGKETQYF
TGCGCCAGCAGCACGACGCGGACGGGGAAAGAGACCCAGTACTTC
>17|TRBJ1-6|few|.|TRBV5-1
CASSLGPLSSYNSPLHF
TGCGCCAGCAGCTTGGGACCTTTGAGCTCCTATAATTCACCCCTCCACTTT
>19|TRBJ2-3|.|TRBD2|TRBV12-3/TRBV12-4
CASSQKHRGLAASTDTQYF
TGTGCCAGCAGCCAAAAACATAGGGGACTAGCGGCTAGCACAGATACGCAGTATTTT
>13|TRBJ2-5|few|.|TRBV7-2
CASSFELQETQYF
TGTGCCAGCAGCTTTGAGTTACAAGAGACCCAGTACTTC
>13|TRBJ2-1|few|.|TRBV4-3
CASSQGRGNEQFF
TGCGCCAGCAGCCAAGGACGGGGGAATGAGCAGTTCTTC
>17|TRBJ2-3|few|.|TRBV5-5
CASSPDLAGFFTDTQYF
TGTGCCAGCAGCCCAGACCTGGCAGGGTTCTTCACAGATACGCAGTATTTT
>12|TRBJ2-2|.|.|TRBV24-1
CATSDVTGELFF
TGTGCCACCAGTGATGTGACCGGGGAGCTGTTTTTT
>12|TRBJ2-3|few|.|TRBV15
CATSRISDTQYF
TGTGCCACCAGCCGTATTTCAGATACGCAGTATTTT
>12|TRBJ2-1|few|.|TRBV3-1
CASSFLGHEQFF
TGTGCCAGCAGCTTCCTAGGCCATGAGCAGTTCTTC
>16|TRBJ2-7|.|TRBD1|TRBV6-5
CASSYSRQGVAREQYF
TGTGCCAGCAGTTACTCGAGACAGGGCGTCGCACGCGAGCAGTACTTC
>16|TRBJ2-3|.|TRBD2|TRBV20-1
CSALLAGVATTDTQYF
TGCAGTGCTTTACTAGCGGGGGTCGCTACCACAGATACGCAGTATTTT
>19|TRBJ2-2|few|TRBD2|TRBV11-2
CASSLALTSGSMGTGELFF
TGTGCCAGCAGCTTAGCTCTAACTAGCGGGAGCATGGGCACCGGGGAGCTGTTTTTT
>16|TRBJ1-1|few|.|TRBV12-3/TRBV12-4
CASSPRYWQMNTEAFF
TGTGCCAGCAGTCCTAGGTACTGGCAGATGAACACTGAAGCTTTCTTT
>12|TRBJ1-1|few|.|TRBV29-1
CSVARLNTEAFF
TGCAGCGTTGCTCGCCTGAACACTGAAGCTTTCTTT
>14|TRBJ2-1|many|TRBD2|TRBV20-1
CSAAGTSGRHEQFF
TGCAGTGCGGCAGGGACTAGCGGGAGGCATGAGCAGTTCTTC
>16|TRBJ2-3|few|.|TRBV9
CASSALTGPTMDTQYF
TGTGCCAGCAGCGCCCTAACAGGGCCCACAATGGATACGCAGTATTTT
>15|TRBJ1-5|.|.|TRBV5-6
CASSPRWGGNQPQHF
TGTGCCAGCAGCCCACGGTGGGGAGGCAATCAGCCCCAGCATTTT
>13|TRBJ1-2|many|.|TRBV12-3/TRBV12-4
CASSLEGKAGYTF
TGTGCCAGCAGTTTAGAAGGCAAAGCAGGCTACACCTTC
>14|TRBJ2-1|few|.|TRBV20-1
CSARGGRGRGEQFF
TGCAGTGCTAGAGGGGGAAGGGGCCGTGGGGAGCAGTTCTTC
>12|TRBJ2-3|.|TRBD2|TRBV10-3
CAIGAGTDTQYF
TGTGCCATCGGAGCGGGAACAGATACGCAGTATTTT
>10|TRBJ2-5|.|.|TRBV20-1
CSVHRETQYF
TGCAGTGTCCACAGAGAGACCCAGTACTTC
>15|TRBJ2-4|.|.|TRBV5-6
CASLRGSLAGDIQYF
TGTGCCAGCTTGAGGGGGAGCCTAGCCGGGGACATTCAGTACTTC
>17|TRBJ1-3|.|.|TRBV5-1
CASSYHDGRNTGNTIYF
TGCGCCAGCAGTTACCACGACGGGAGAAATACCGGAAACACCATATATTTT
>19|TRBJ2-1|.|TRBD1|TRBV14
CASSQEAYYRGTIYNEQFF
TGTGCCAGCAGCCAAGAGGCGTATTACAGGGGGACAATCTACAATGAGCAGTTCTTC
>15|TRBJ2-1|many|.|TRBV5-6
CASHDTDSLQNEQFF
TGTGCCAGCCATGATACGGACTCCCTTCAGAATGAGCAGTTCTTC
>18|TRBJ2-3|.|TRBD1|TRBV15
CATSRPRDRGIRTDTQYF
TGTGCCACCAGCAGACCCCGGGACAGGGGTATCCGCACAGATACGCAGTATTTT
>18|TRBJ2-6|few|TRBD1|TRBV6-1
CASSPNRGASSGANVLTF
TGTGCCAGCAGTCCTAACAGGGGCGCCAGCTCTGGGGCCAACGTCCTGACTTTC
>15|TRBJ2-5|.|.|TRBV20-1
CSARDMGVGQETQYF
TGCAGTGCTAGAGATATGGGGGTCGGGCAAGAGACCCAGTACTTC
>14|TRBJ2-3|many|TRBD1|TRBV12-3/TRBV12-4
CASSPNRGPDTQYF
TGTGCCAGCAGCCCCAACAGGGGACCAGATACGCAGTATTTT